A single T cell receptor (beta chain) is shown here with its context. Its matching antigen is unknown. The sample is drawn from a study of cytomegalovirus exposure and HLA in healthy donors. Background on the study: Across 350 to 500 genotyped donors, roughly 85% landed in the Caucasian-associated ancestry cluster. Points from the study as a whole: TCR beta V- and J-gene trimming was later associated with a missense DCLRE1C variant.

This PCR relied on a set of 60 Vbeta primers and 13 Jbeta primers. The table came from immunoSEQ multiplex PCR; TCRdb's copy has only in-frame clones and leaves some out. The repertoire holds under 150,000 clones, 79% seen once, with about 2% in the top ten. The sequence was obtained from a man aged 18-30 years in good health and CMV-seronegative. The sequenced material came from PBMCs.

For the CDR3, the DNA is TGTGCCAGCTCACCACGACGACAGGGCAATGAGCAGTTCTTC. Translating it yields CASSPRRQGNEQFF. The rearrangement links TRBV18 to TRBJ2-1, with 7 nucleotides matching TRBD1. Germline V lookup: CDR1 KGHSH, CDR2 LQKENI. V lost 1 base to trimming and J lost 6 bases; unmatched junction nucleotides: 3. The CDR3 consists of 14 residues.